Reported below is one T cell receptor beta chain. This sample was taken from a study of cytotoxic CD8 clonotypes in ibrutinib-treated CLL. Study background: Included were about a dozen relapsed/refractory and 15 treatment-naive patients, of whom 17 to 18 were IGHV unmutated.

CDR3 length: 11 residues. The germline gives CDR1 MNHEY, CDR2 SVGAGI. Trimming removed 4 bases at V and 5 bases at J, with 4 bases between. Assay used: immunoSEQ multiplex PCR; TCRdb lists only in-frame clones, some missing. Among under 150,000 clones, 80% to 90% were seen once, and the ten largest hold about 3.3%. Here the sequenced sample was PBMCs, taken after 24 months of ibrutinib treatment. This TCR derives from a human donor with chronic lymphocytic leukemia. The rearrangement joins TRBV6-5 to TRBJ2-3; the D is unclear. CDR3 DNA: TGTGCCAGCAGTTCGAGAGATACGCAGTATTTT. It yields the protein CASSSRDTQYF.